This T cell receptor (beta chain) is drawn from a study of cytomegalovirus exposure and HLA in healthy donors (dated by TCRdb to about 2017). Describing the broader study: An earlier analysis of fewer than 750 of the donors reported 276 Gb of sequence data and approximately 120 million unique TCR beta sequences obtained from around 190 million T cells. Approximately 300 gigabases of sequencing data and around 90 million unique TCR sequences made up an early release that covered roughly 670 HLA-typed donors. The genetic ancestry cluster associated with self-reported Caucasian donors included 81% of the roughly 380 genotyped donors. The study aimed to test whether signatures of past pathogen exposure could be identified by cataloging public T cell receptors. The study profiled the T cell repertoires of around 700 subjects by immunosequencing and related them to cytomegalovirus serostatus. Along with the approximately 700-subject first cohort, a separate validation cohort of 120 different subjects was used. To predict cytomegalovirus infection status, the study brought together high-throughput TCR immunosequencing, statistical association of individual TCRs with disease status, and machine learning. In a later analysis, previously published TCR beta repertoires from 600 to 850 donors were re-analyzed and high-resolution HLA genotyping was added so that TCR occurrence patterns could be studied. In the later analysis, no new phenotypic data were used to find candidate immune exposures; instead, reliance was placed on TCR beta sequences and their occurrence across donors. An earlier analysis of approximately 640 of the donors applied high-throughput TCR beta sequencing to assess whether each TCR beta V gene segment acted as functional or pseudogenic. Donor age, sex, ethnicity and CMV serostatus were collected together with the repertoire data. Genome-wide SNP genotypes for about 60% of the roughly 670 donors were used in a later genetic analysis, which treated that subset as a discovery cohort. Every discovery cohort repertoire had been produced on one sequencing platform. HLA typing included class I and class II loci at four-digit resolution. Typing coverage varied by locus: about 629-630 donors for A, B, C, DRB1 and DQB1; approximately 520 for DQA1; approximately 570 for DPA1; more than 450 for DPB1. About 5 DR-DQ haplotypes were handled as single units for association and clustering, since linkage in the cohort was strong. On average, roughly 240,000 unique TCR beta nucleotide sequences were sequenced per donor among 398 genotyped donors of the cohort, with 15% to 20% of those sequences being non-productive. Broader findings and caveats from the paper: The presence/absence analyses assumed that sequencing depth was roughly uniform across donors, and that assumption may not be true. When HLA alleles, especially DR and DQ, strongly co-occurred, TCR associations were difficult to assign to individual alleles. A total of about 180 TCR beta chains were listed by the study as associated with cytomegalovirus. V-gene and J-gene trimming of TCR beta chains was associated with a missense DCLRE1C variant in a later genetic analysis, and the association was replicated in an independent cohort. A later genetic analysis reported fewer N-insertions in productive TCRs among donors in an Asian-associated ancestry cluster than the roughly 640-donor mean. According to a later analysis, most CMV-associated TCR beta chains appeared to be HLA-restricted, and the HLA associations seemed to be driven largely by CMV exposure. The authors suggested that the approach could potentially be extended to other disease states and immunological phenotypes. Some IMGT-functional V segments, including TRBV6-2 and TRBV6-3, could not be told apart with the 87-base-pair reads, so those segments were excluded. Only TCR beta chains were sequenced in this cohort, and the absence of alpha or paired-chain data limited detectable features. Specific HLA alleles were associated with 15,000 to 20,000 TCR beta sequences at a false discovery rate of 0.05 in a later analysis. In an earlier analysis of some 500 of the donors, most TCR beta V segments were observed in productive rearrangements about 87% or about 30% of the time, broadly matching IMGT annotations. Because HLA typing was unavailable for some donors at each locus, only the typed subset was used in association tests. A cluster of highly shared sequence variants was judged likely to represent a technical artifact of the sequencing pipeline. While some public TCRs were present in many individuals, most TCR sequences turned up only very rarely across donors. CMV serostatus was the only immune exposure information available for the cohort. A few of the identified cytomegalovirus-associated TCR beta chains were confirmed in vitro to be specific for cytomegalovirus antigens. According to a later analysis, TCR association rates differed among HLA loci, with DRB1 alleles showing the most associated TCRs and HLA-C alleles showing the fewest. Fewer than 20 rarely observed V segments, including chromosome 9 orphons, were excluded from the earlier analysis of about 600 of the donors because counts were too low. A further reported finding was that TCR beta sequences accurately predicted the HLA-A and HLA-B alleles for most subjects in the first cohort. A later analysis found that HLA-associated TCR beta chains were more clonally expanded and had lower generation probabilities than equally common non-associated chains. Linkage disequilibrium might explain the correlated functional status among segregating V segments, but an unknown experimental factor could not be excluded. The classifier was reported to diagnose cytomegalovirus status with high specificity and sensitivity in both the original and validation cohorts. A later analysis reported that several top co-occurrence clusters appeared linked to parvovirus B19, influenza, CMV and Epstein-Barr virus.

In total, approximately 690 healthy bone marrow donors made up the cohort. At the time of sampling, every cohort member was nominally healthy, though immune exposures that went unrecorded were likely present. The donor tested CMV seronegative, placing the donor among the 350 or so seronegative members of the cohort. A peripheral blood sample was provided by each donor, and peripheral blood mononuclear cells were used for TCR beta sequencing. Genomic DNA was extracted from the blood cell samples with the Qiagen DNeasy Blood Extraction Kit. About this clone: Its antigen remains undetermined. The input lacks base qualities; no much larger clone sits a single base away.

Library method: the immunoSEQ multiplex PCR assay. The multiplex PCR relied on a mix of 60 forward primers for TCR Vbeta segments and 13 reverse primers for TCR Jbeta segments. The CDR3 region of rearranged TCR beta genes was amplified from genomic DNA with a multiplex PCR assay. On the Illumina HiSeq System, the amplified TCR beta libraries were sequenced as 87-base-pair reads. In the paper's pipeline: In a later analysis, some 80 million unique TCR beta chains were counted across the 690 or so repertoires, and about 9.9 million of these chains were shared by at least two donors. To remove PCR and sequencing errors, raw reads were error-corrected and collapsed into unique sequences using a nearest-neighbor algorithm that merged closely related sequences. Alignment of CDR3 sequences to IMGT reference sequences was used to assign V, D and J gene segments. Each retained sequence needed at least a six-nucleotide match to both a V gene segment and a J gene segment. A rearrangement counted as productive if the CDR3 had no stop codons and remained in frame with V and J, and every other rearrangement counted as non-productive. CDR3 was defined according to IMGT convention as the region running from the second conserved V-encoded cysteine to the conserved J-encoded phenylalanine. The earlier analysis of 500 to 750 of the donors excluded any sequence lacking an unambiguous match to a single V gene segment. An earlier analysis of fewer than 650 of the donors classified V segments as functional when productive rearrangements were above 56.7% and as segregating when the standard deviation between donors was above 5%. A statistical classification framework was developed to diagnose cytomegalovirus status using the catalog of TCR beta chain sequences. A later analysis assigned V and J genes by comparing TCR nucleotide sequences with IMGT/GENE-DB human TR gene sequences. A later analysis assigned CDR3 sequences and most-parsimonious VDJ recombination scenarios with the TCRdist pipeline. In a later analysis, every TCR beta chain was defined by the combination of its CDR3 amino acid sequence and its V-gene family, and reads without a unique V-gene family were dropped. To address suspected cross-contamination and a sequencing artifact, a later analysis removed under 600 highly shared, low-generation-probability nucleotide sequences. In a later analysis, a clonal expansion index for each public chain was calculated from normalized within-repertoire ranks of inferred template counts. A later analysis computed generation probabilities with a VDJ recombination model fitted to out-of-frame rearrangements, and checked the results against IGoR. A later analysis scored TCR-TCR, TCR-HLA and TCR-CMV co-occurrence with hypergeometric tests, applying a repertoire-size bias correction to TCR pairs. A later analysis estimated false discovery rates by permuting HLA or CMV assignments 20 times. In a later analysis, co-occurring TCRs were grouped using DBSCAN, and TCRdist sequence similarity was added for clustering within HLA-allele-positive subsets. Co-occurrence clustering excluded repertoires with fewer than 30,000 or more than 120,000 public chains, plus five with anomalous nucleotide sharing. The table was pulled from immuneACCESS by TCRdb, which kept in-frame rearrangements only. Such tables lose some clones; where checked, under half of the loss comes from unresolved V genes, and the rest has no known cause. The DNA was the basis for D and trimming; V, J and clone size are from that table. Recorded for this sample are about 160,000 clones; 80% of them occurred a single time. About 4.5% of the sample goes to the ten largest clones.

The cysteine opens and the phenylalanine closes a CDR3 of 14 amino acids. Here the CDR3 DNA is all that survives: 42 bases in frame from base 1. In the germline V gene, CDR1 corresponds to MNHNS and CDR2 to SASEGT. Relative to germline, V is missing 3 bases and J is missing 6 bases, with 4 bases of the junction outside any gene match. The material sequenced was PBMCs. The clonotype comes from a man aged 30 to 39 in good health and CMV-seronegative. The sequence is built from TRBV6-1 and TRBJ1-5, and 8 junction bases match TRBD1. The CDR3 region reads CASSDSGGVQPQHF. The DNA reads as follows: TGTGCCAGCAGTGATTCAGGGGGCGTTCAGCCCCAGCATTTT.